Listed below are T cell receptor beta chains from one sample, sequenced in a study of T cell responses to AZD1222 COVID-19 vaccine. Sequencing was performed with immunoSEQ multiplex PCR; in TCRdb, only in-frame clones are kept and a portion is missing. The repertoire holds some 150,000 clones, with 91% as singletons. This material consisted of peripheral blood, taken on day 0 of AZD1222 vaccination. These receptors were taken from an adult in good health. Both conserved end residues are part of each CDR3. Fields, in order: V gene, clone size, J gene, D gene, CDR3 protein, CDR3 DNA. D genes are given only for firm matches. Part of the rows lack a size; the others show once, few, many or a class for expanded clones.

TRBV19,NA,TRBJ1-5,NA,CASSIAGGQQPQHF,TGTGCCAGTAGTATAGCTGGGGGCCAGCAGCCCCAGCATTTT
TRBV24-1,NA,TRBJ2-3,TRBD1,CATSDTTQTGRDTQYF,TGTGCCACCAGTGATACTACTCAGACAGGGCGGGATACGCAGTATTTT
TRBV10-3,few,TRBJ1-1,NA,CAISESPGRLGVNTEAFF,TGTGCCATCAGTGAGAGTCCAGGGCGGTTGGGGGTGAACACTGAAGCTTTCTTT
TRBV14,NA,TRBJ2-1,NA,CASSQGTRSEQFF,TGTGCCAGCAGCCAGGGAACTAGATCTGAGCAGTTCTTC
TRBV6-5,NA,TRBJ1-2,NA,CASLPPAGSSYTF,TGTGCCAGCCTCCCCCCGGCAGGGAGTAGCTACACCTTC
TRBV15,NA,TRBJ2-7,TRBD1,CATSRVGTGVHEQYF,TGTGCCACCAGCAGAGTCGGGACAGGGGTCCACGAGCAGTACTTC
TRBV28,NA,TRBJ2-5,TRBD2,CASSLPGLAGLETQYF,TGTGCCAGCAGTTTACCCGGACTAGCGGGACTAGAGACCCAGTACTTC
TRBV7-9,NA,TRBJ2-7,NA,CASSFSDGSSYEQYF,TGTGCCAGCAGCTTTTCTGATGGAAGCTCCTACGAGCAGTACTTC
TRBV7-2,NA,TRBJ2-7,NA,CASSPDLGAPYEQYF,TGTGCCAGCAGCCCCGATCTAGGGGCCCCGTACGAGCAGTACTTC
TRBV3-1/TRBV3-2,NA,TRBJ2-5,TRBD1,CASSQGPRGSQYF,TGTGCCAGCAGCCAAGGCCCCAGGGGGAGCCAGTACTTC
TRBV4-1,NA,TRBJ2-1,NA,CASSQSAAGTYNEQFF,TGCGCCAGCAGCCAATCAGCTGCGGGAACCTACAATGAGCAGTTCTTC
TRBV2,NA,TRBJ2-7,TRBD2,CASSGSGRFHEQYF,TGTGCCAGCAGTGGTAGCGGGAGATTCCACGAGCAGTACTTC
TRBV6-2/TRBV6-3,NA,TRBJ1-1,NA,CASSPGDGYTEAFF,TGTGCCAGCAGCCCGGGAGATGGGTACACTGAAGCTTTCTTT
TRBV27,NA,TRBJ1-3,NA,CASSKDSLLNTIYF,TGTGCCAGCAGTAAAGACAGCCTCCTAAACACCATATATTTT
TRBV3-1/TRBV3-2,NA,TRBJ2-7,TRBD1,CASSPGTGGEQYF,TGTGCCAGCAGCCCTGGGACAGGGGGCGAGCAGTACTTC
TRBV11-2,NA,TRBJ2-1,NA,CASSFNRVVLNEQFF,TGTGCCAGCAGCTTCAACAGGGTGGTGTTGAATGAGCAGTTCTTC
TRBV7-2,NA,TRBJ2-5,NA,CASSLVVEETQYF,TGTGCCAGCAGCTTAGTGGTAGAAGAGACCCAGTACTTC
TRBV9,NA,TRBJ2-5,TRBD2,CASSVDLGGTLETQYF,TGTGCCAGCAGCGTAGACCTCGGGGGGACGCTAGAGACCCAGTACTTC
TRBV5-1,NA,TRBJ1-1,NA,CASRSWDTEAFF,TGCGCCAGCAGGTCATGGGACACTGAAGCTTTCTTT
TRBV7-3,once,TRBJ2-2,NA,CASTLWGPGTGELFF,TGTGCCAGCACCTTGTGGGGGCCTGGTACCGGGGAGCTGTTTTTT
TRBV5-6,NA,TRBJ1-4,NA,CASSLRREKLFF,TGTGCCAGCAGCTTGAGGAGGGAAAAACTGTTTTTT
TRBV4-3,NA,TRBJ1-4,TRBD1,CASSQVRDSEVLTNEKLFF,TGCGCCAGCAGCCAAGTCCGGGACAGTGAGGTTCTAACTAATGAAAAACTGTTTTTT
TRBV6-6,NA,TRBJ2-7,TRBD1,CASSRGQGAYEQYF,TGTGCCAGCAGCCGGGGACAGGGGGCTTACGAGCAGTACTTC
TRBV24-1,NA,TRBJ2-2,NA,CATTPGELFF,TGTGCCACCACGCCCGGGGAGCTGTTTTTT
TRBV7-6,NA,TRBJ1-1,TRBD1,CASSLDRGPSSGTEAFF,TGTGCCAGCAGCTTAGACAGGGGGCCTTCCTCTGGAACTGAAGCTTTCTTT
TRBV6-5,NA,TRBJ2-7,TRBD1,CASKGDRGVHEQYF,TGTGCCAGCAAAGGAGACAGGGGGGTCCACGAGCAGTACTTC